This TCR beta chain was sequenced during a study of T cells after yellow fever vaccination. This clonotype has more than one count but fewer than ten. As TCR cDNA was made by 5'RACE template switching, a universal primer site and UMIs were added. TCRdb ran MiXCR on the 5' RACE reads and lists one entry per CDR3 protein. The repertoire holds approximately 160,000 distinct CDR3 sequences, with approximately 9.7% as singletons. The length of the CDR3 is 15 residues. Germline V lookup: CDR1 SGHAT, CDR2 FQNNGV. With V trimmed by 4 bases and J by 9 bases, 9 bases remained unmatched. This sequence was found in a man younger than 30 who received the YFV17D yellow fever vaccine. Specimen: CD8+ T cells sorted from PBMCs, collected 45 days after the yellow fever booster vaccination. This chain uses TRBV11-2 with TRBJ2-1; 10 bases are shared with TRBD1. CDR3 protein: CASSYGTGVYSEQFF. The CDR3 coding sequence is TGTGCCAGCAGCTATGGGACAGGGGTGTATAGTGAGCAGTTCTTC.